This is a list of T cell receptor beta chains from one sample in a study of control samples from healthy donors and cancer patients. Assay: immunoSEQ multiplex PCR; the TCRdb copy retains only in-frame clones and omits some. Here the sample spans 75,000 to 100,000 clones, around 88% being singletons. The source material was blood. These TCRs come from a man younger than 40 in good health. The CDR3 runs from the conserved cysteine through the conserved F or W. The D gene is left open where the match is weak. Rows may omit the clone size; those that give it use once, few, many or a size class.

d_call j_call clone_size v_call cdr3_nt cdr3_aa
TRBD2 TRBJ2-1 once TRBV3-1/TRBV3-2 TGTGCCAGCAGCCTACGGGAGGGCCGCGAAAATGAGCAGTTCTTC CASSLREGRENEQFF
- TRBJ2-1 once TRBV9 TGTGCCAGCAGCGTTAGCGTCGGTGAGCAGTTCTTC CASSVSVGEQFF
- TRBJ1-1 - TRBV5-1 TGCGCCAGCAGCCGAACAACGGGAAACATGAACACTGAAGCTTTCTTT CASSRTTGNMNTEAFF
- TRBJ2-4 - TRBV13 TGTGCCAGCAGCTTATTATCCGTGCGACTAGACAGAACAGAAATAGCCAAAAACATTCAGTACTTC CASSLLSVRLDRTEIAKNIQYF
TRBD1 TRBJ1-5 few TRBV10-2 TGCGCCAGCAGTACCGACAGGGTGGAGCCCCAGCATTTT CASSTDRVEPQHF
TRBD1 TRBJ2-7 once TRBV6-2/TRBV6-3 TGTGCCAGCAGTTACTCCGACAGGGTTTGGGATGAGCAGTACTTC CASSYSDRVWDEQYF
TRBD2 TRBJ2-2 - TRBV7-6 TGTGCCAGCAGCTTAGTCGGAGCGGGGGCGAACACCGGGGAGCTGTTTTTT CASSLVGAGANTGELFF
TRBD1 TRBJ1-6 - TRBV6-5 TGTGCCAGCAGTTACATAAACAGGGGGCGCGTTTCACCCCTCCACTTT CASSYINRGRVSPLHF
- TRBJ2-1 - TRBV18 TGTGCCAGCTCTTTCCAAACCGACTACAATGAGCAGTTCTTC CASSFQTDYNEQFF
TRBD1 TRBJ1-1 - TRBV12-3/TRBV12-4 TGTGCCAGCAGAGGTCGGACAGGGGGCGAAGCTTTCTTT CASRGRTGGEAFF
- TRBJ1-1 - TRBV7-9 TGTGCCAGCAGCTTCCAGGAGAACACTGAAGCTTTCTTT CASSFQENTEAFF
TRBD1 TRBJ2-5 - TRBV19 TGTGCCAGTAGTCCGTTCGCGACAGGGGGCGTAGAGACCCAGTACTTC CASSPFATGGVETQYF
- TRBJ2-5 - TRBV10-1 TGCGCCAGCAGTGAGTCACGACAGGCCCTTCAAGAGACCCAGTACTTC CASSESRQALQETQYF
- TRBJ1-5 - TRBV12-5 TGTGCTAGTGCCCCGGGAGACGGACAGCCCCAGCATTTT CASAPGDGQPQHF
- TRBJ1-5 - TRBV28 TGTGCCAGCAGCTGGACGGACCAGCCCCAGCATTTT CASSWTDQPQHF
TRBD2 TRBJ2-3 once TRBV10-3 TGTGCCATCGGGGAAGGACTAGCGGGAGTAAAGAGGTTAGCAGATACGCAGTATTTT CAIGEGLAGVKRLADTQYF
- TRBJ2-1 once TRBV4-2 TGTGCCAGCAGCCAAGATTTGGTAGCGGACAATGAGCAGTTCTTC CASSQDLVADNEQFF
- TRBJ2-1 - TRBV5-1 TGCGCCAGCAGCTTCGGCGACAATATTGTAGGGGAGCAGTTCTTC CASSFGDNIVGEQFF
- TRBJ1-4 - TRBV2 TGTGCCAGCAGTGTCGAGCGGTTGGACAACATCGCAACTAATGAAAAACTGTTTTTT CASSVERLDNIATNEKLFF
TRBD1 TRBJ1-6 - TRBV28 TGTGCCAGCAGTTGGCCGGACAGGGGAAATTCACCCCTCCACTTT CASSWPDRGNSPLHF
TRBD1 TRBJ1-1 - TRBV28 TGTGCCACCAGGGGGGGTATGAACACTGAAGCTTTCTTT CATRGGMNTEAFF
- TRBJ2-2 once TRBV19 TGTGCCACCTCGGAGTACGGGGAGCTGTTTTTT CATSEYGELFF
TRBD2 TRBJ2-1 - TRBV7-2 TGTGCCAGCAGCTTATGGACTAGCAACTACAATGAGCAGTTCTTC CASSLWTSNYNEQFF
- TRBJ1-1 - TRBV14 TGTGCCAGCAGCCGGGTGGGCGGGATCATGTCTGAAGCTTTCTTT CASSRVGGIMSEAFF
TRBD1 TRBJ1-5 - TRBV7-9 TGTGCCAGCAGCAAATCCGGGACAGGTCGCCAGCCCCAGCATTTT CASSKSGTGRQPQHF
- TRBJ1-2 - TRBV9 TGTGCCAGCAGCGCTAGGGAGGGCAACTATGGCTACACCTTC CASSAREGNYGYTF
- TRBJ1-1 - TRBV5-4 TGTGCCAGCAGCTTGGAGCACAGCACCATGAACACTGAAGCTTTCTTT CASSLEHSTMNTEAFF
TRBD1 TRBJ2-7 - TRBV29-1 TGCAGCGTCGCTGGACAGGGCTCCTACGAGCAGTACTTC CSVAGQGSYEQYF
- TRBJ2-3 - TRBV6-6 TGTGCCAGCACCACTGTCGGGGCGAGGGGCACAGATACGCAGTATTTT CASTTVGARGTDTQYF
TRBD2 TRBJ2-1 - TRBV7-3 TGTGCCAGCAGCAACAGGACTAGCGGCAATGAGCAGTTCTTC CASSNRTSGNEQFF
- TRBJ1-2 - TRBV3-1/TRBV3-2 TGTGCCAGCAGCCAAGACTGGGAGGGAGTGAACTATGGCTACACCTTC CASSQDWEGVNYGYTF
- TRBJ1-6 - TRBV3-1/TRBV3-2 TGTGCCAGCAGCGAATCGGGGACCGGGTCACCCCTCCACTTT CASSESGTGSPLHF
- TRBJ2-1 - TRBV3-1/TRBV3-2 TGTGCCAGCAGCCACAGGGCCCGGACGGGGTCCTACAATGAGCAGTTCTTC CASSHRARTGSYNEQFF
- TRBJ2-5 - TRBV21-1 TGTGCCAGCAGCAAAGTAAGAGGAGTCACCCCCCAAGAGACCCAGTACTTC CASSKVRGVTPQETQYF
- TRBJ1-5 - TRBV11-3 TGTGCCAGCAGCTCGGGTGACAGTTCGTCCCAGCATTTT CASSSGDSSSQHF
TRBD2 TRBJ2-7 - TRBV7-2 TGTGCCAGCAGCTTAACAACTAGCGGGAGGTACGAGCAGTACTTC CASSLTTSGRYEQYF
- TRBJ1-2 - TRBV30 TGTGCCTGGAGCCTAGCCACTAGCGGCTACACCTTC CAWSLATSGYTF
TRBD1 TRBJ1-2 few TRBV7-2 TGTGCCAGCAGCTCCCGACAGGGGTATGGCTACACCTTC CASSSRQGYGYTF
TRBD1 TRBJ1-5 - TRBV6-2/TRBV6-3 TGTGCCAGCAGTCACGAGGACAGGGACGGCTTTAGCAATCAGCCCCAGCATTTT CASSHEDRDGFSNQPQHF
- TRBJ1-6 - TRBV5-8 TGTGCCAGCAGCGGGTTCCCAACCACCGACTCCTATAATTCACCCCTCCACTTT CASSGFPTTDSYNSPLHF
TRBD2 TRBJ2-7 few TRBV6-5 TGTGCCATCAGCGAGGGAGGCGGGAGCTTGCACGAGCAGTACTTC CAISEGGGSLHEQYF
TRBD1 TRBJ2-1 - TRBV15 TGTGCCACCAGCAGAGAGGACAGGGGATACAATGAGCAGTTCTTC CATSREDRGYNEQFF
- TRBJ2-7 once TRBV28 TGTGCCAGCGGCAGGGGTGGGGGTAGCTCCTACGAGCAGTACTTC CASGRGGGSSYEQYF
- TRBJ2-7 - TRBV30 TGTGCCTTTCTAAAGTCCTACGAGCAGTACTTC CAFLKSYEQYF
- TRBJ2-2 - TRBV19 TGTGCCAGTAGTAGACAACGAGGAACCGGGGAGCTGTTTTTT CASSRQRGTGELFF
- TRBJ2-3 - TRBV29-1 TGCAGCGTTCTGAGCACAGATACGCAGTATTTT CSVLSTDTQYF
TRBD1 TRBJ1-2 - TRBV7-2 TGTGCCAGCAGCTTAGGAGGGACAGGGGTCGGGGGCTACACCTTC CASSLGGTGVGGYTF
TRBD1 TRBJ1-6 - TRBV18 TGTGCCAGCTCACCATCGGGACAGGGTTCTGTTTCACCCCTCCACTTT CASSPSGQGSVSPLHF
TRBD2 TRBJ2-1 - TRBV6-5 TGTGCCAGCAGCCGGGAGGACTCTTACAATGAGCAGTTCTTC CASSREDSYNEQFF
- TRBJ2-7 once TRBV25-1 TGTGCCAGCAGTGAATATATACAAGGGGAGCAGTACTTC CASSEYIQGEQYF
- TRBJ2-7 once TRBV11-2 TGTGCCAGCAGCTTAAGGCTCGGCGTGCACTACGAGCAGTACTTC CASSLRLGVHYEQYF
TRBD2 TRBJ2-5 - TRBV14 TGTGCCAGCAGCTACGGGGGGGCGACCCAGTACTTC CASSYGGATQYF
TRBD2 TRBJ2-7 - TRBV7-2 TGTGCCAGCAGCTTAGGACTAGCGGGTCCTTACGAGCAGTACTTC CASSLGLAGPYEQYF
- TRBJ1-1 - TRBV18 TGTGCCAGCCTAAGAAGCGGGGACACTGAAGCTTTCTTT CASLRSGDTEAFF
TRBD1 TRBJ2-2 - TRBV27 TGTGCCAGCAGTCCCCAAGACAGGGTACGGACCGGGGAGCTGTTTTTT CASSPQDRVRTGELFF